These T cell receptor beta chains were read from a single sample in a study of beta chain features in type 1 diabetes. The method was immunoSEQ multiplex PCR; TCRdb's version includes in-frame clones alone and lacks a portion of them. The sample records around 160,000 clones, roughly 63% being singletons. The sample consisted of naive CD4+ T cells from blood. These receptors were collected from a man aged 30-40 years with type 1 diabetes. Both conserved end residues are part of each CDR3. The D gene is left open where the match is weak. For some rows the clone size is stated as once, few or many, or as a class when expanded; others skip it.

v_gene: TRBV4-3; j_gene: TRBJ2-3; abundance: -; d_gene: TRBD1; CDR3aa: CASSILQGVSDTQYF; CDR3nt: TGCGCCAGCAGCATACTGCAGGGGGTCTCAGATACGCAGTATTTT
v_gene: TRBV11-2; j_gene: TRBJ2-4; abundance: few; d_gene: -; CDR3aa: CASSLGVPGNIQYF; CDR3nt: TGTGCCAGCAGCTTAGGAGTCCCCGGGAACATTCAGTACTTC
v_gene: TRBV30; j_gene: TRBJ1-2; abundance: -; d_gene: -; CDR3aa: CAWIRSNTGAIYGYTF; CDR3nt: TGTGCCTGGATTCGATCGAACACGGGGGCGATTTATGGCTACACCTTC
v_gene: TRBV28; j_gene: TRBJ2-7; abundance: -; d_gene: TRBD2; CDR3aa: CASSPTSGIYEQYF; CDR3nt: TGTGCCAGCAGTCCGACTAGCGGGATCTACGAGCAGTACTTC
v_gene: TRBV2; j_gene: TRBJ2-7; abundance: -; d_gene: -; CDR3aa: CASNSGPLSSYEQYF; CDR3nt: TGTGCCAGCAATTCAGGGCCCCTTAGCTCCTACGAGCAGTACTTC
v_gene: TRBV10-3; j_gene: TRBJ1-6; abundance: -; d_gene: -; CDR3aa: CAIKRQDDNSPLHF; CDR3nt: TGTGCCATCAAACGACAGGATGATAATTCACCCCTCCACTTT
v_gene: TRBV10-2; j_gene: TRBJ2-5; abundance: -; d_gene: TRBD1; CDR3aa: CASSGQGREETQYF; CDR3nt: TGCGCCAGCAGTGGACAGGGTCGAGAAGAGACCCAGTACTTC
v_gene: TRBV2; j_gene: TRBJ2-7; abundance: -; d_gene: -; CDR3aa: CASSEAHRRADYEQYF; CDR3nt: TGTGCCAGCAGTGAAGCGCATCGCCGGGCCGACTACGAGCAGTACTTC
v_gene: TRBV9; j_gene: TRBJ1-6; abundance: -; d_gene: TRBD1; CDR3aa: CASSAQGNSPLHF; CDR3nt: TGTGCCAGCAGCGCACAGGGGAATTCACCCCTCCACTTT
v_gene: TRBV7-2; j_gene: TRBJ2-3; abundance: once; d_gene: -; CDR3aa: CASSLTGGMQTDTQYF; CDR3nt: TGTGCCAGCAGCTTAACGGGGGGCATGCAGACAGATACGCAGTATTTT
v_gene: TRBV4-3; j_gene: TRBJ1-4; abundance: once; d_gene: -; CDR3aa: CASSQGAGRGEKLFF; CDR3nt: TGCGCCAGCAGCCAAGGGGCAGGGCGAGGTGAAAAACTGTTTTTT
v_gene: TRBV25-1; j_gene: TRBJ2-7; abundance: few; d_gene: -; CDR3aa: CASSESPGTYEQYF; CDR3nt: TGTGCCAGCAGTGAATCGCCCGGGACCTACGAGCAGTACTTC
v_gene: TRBV20-1; j_gene: TRBJ2-3; abundance: -; d_gene: -; CDR3aa: CSAPHDTQYF; CDR3nt: TGCAGTGCTCCTCATGATACGCAGTATTTT
v_gene: TRBV29-1; j_gene: TRBJ1-1; abundance: few; d_gene: -; CDR3aa: CSVDPRGGYEAFF; CDR3nt: TGCAGCGTTGACCCTCGGGGAGGGTATGAAGCTTTCTTT
v_gene: TRBV13; j_gene: TRBJ1-6; abundance: few; d_gene: TRBD1; CDR3aa: CASRQAGTGNSPLHF; CDR3nt: TGTGCCAGCAGGCAAGCCGGGACAGGGAATTCACCCCTCCACTTT
v_gene: TRBV29-1; j_gene: TRBJ1-5; abundance: once; d_gene: -; CDR3aa: CSVGGAGSNQPQHF; CDR3nt: TGCAGCGTTGGCGGGGCTGGGAGCAATCAGCCCCAGCATTTT
v_gene: TRBV29-1; j_gene: TRBJ1-2; abundance: few; d_gene: -; CDR3aa: CSTQGNYGYTF; CDR3nt: TGCAGCACCCAAGGGAACTATGGCTACACCTTC
v_gene: TRBV29-1; j_gene: TRBJ1-1; abundance: -; d_gene: TRBD1; CDR3aa: CSARQGAVDTEAFF; CDR3nt: TGCAGCGCCAGACAGGGCGCGGTGGACACTGAAGCTTTCTTT
v_gene: TRBV10-3; j_gene: TRBJ2-7; abundance: -; d_gene: -; CDR3aa: CATQDGVWGEQYF; CDR3nt: TGTGCCACCCAGGACGGGGTATGGGGCGAGCAGTACTTC
v_gene: TRBV28; j_gene: TRBJ1-1; abundance: -; d_gene: -; CDR3aa: CASSSGTLNTEAFF; CDR3nt: TGTGCCAGCAGTTCCGGGACCCTGAACACTGAAGCTTTCTTT
v_gene: TRBV13; j_gene: TRBJ1-2; abundance: few; d_gene: TRBD1; CDR3aa: CASSSSDRNYGYTF; CDR3nt: TGTGCCAGCAGCTCCTCGGACAGGAACTATGGCTACACCTTC
v_gene: TRBV28; j_gene: TRBJ2-7; abundance: -; d_gene: -; CDR3aa: CASSLSDYEQYF; CDR3nt: TGTGCCAGCAGTTTAAGCGACTACGAGCAGTACTTC
v_gene: TRBV18; j_gene: TRBJ2-3; abundance: -; d_gene: -; CDR3aa: CASSPQEYTDTQYF; CDR3nt: TGTGCCAGCTCACCCCAGGAATACACAGATACGCAGTATTTT
v_gene: TRBV2; j_gene: TRBJ2-2; abundance: -; d_gene: -; CDR3aa: CASREPGELFF; CDR3nt: TGTGCCAGCAGGGAGCCCGGGGAGCTGTTTTTT
v_gene: TRBV2; j_gene: TRBJ2-1; abundance: -; d_gene: -; CDR3aa: CASSDLRSYNEQFF; CDR3nt: TGTGCCAGCAGTGATTTAAGGTCCTACAATGAGCAGTTCTTC
v_gene: TRBV4-3; j_gene: TRBJ1-1; abundance: -; d_gene: -; CDR3aa: CASSLYMTRMNTEAFF; CDR3nt: TGCGCCAGCAGCCTTTATATGACCAGAATGAACACTGAAGCTTTCTTT
v_gene: TRBV4-3; j_gene: TRBJ2-4; abundance: -; d_gene: -; CDR3aa: CASSSIAKNIQYF; CDR3nt: TGCGCCAGCAGCTCGATAGCCAAAAACATTCAGTACTTC
v_gene: TRBV29-1; j_gene: TRBJ2-4; abundance: -; d_gene: TRBD1; CDR3aa: CSVDGGTGAKAKNIQYF; CDR3nt: TGCAGCGTTGATGGTGGGACAGGGGCCAAAGCCAAAAACATTCAGTACTTC
v_gene: TRBV5-1; j_gene: TRBJ1-6; abundance: -; d_gene: -; CDR3aa: CASSPDGRDNSPLHF; CDR3nt: TGCGCCAGCAGCCCGGATGGCAGGGATAATTCACCCCTCCACTTT
v_gene: TRBV7-2; j_gene: TRBJ1-2; abundance: -; d_gene: -; CDR3aa: CASSVGTGHYGYTF; CDR3nt: TGTGCCAGCAGCGTGGGTACAGGCCACTATGGCTACACCTTC
v_gene: TRBV25-1; j_gene: TRBJ2-7; abundance: -; d_gene: TRBD1; CDR3aa: CASSDYLDRGEQYF; CDR3nt: TGTGCCAGCAGTGATTATTTAGACAGGGGCGAGCAGTACTTC
v_gene: TRBV7-2; j_gene: TRBJ2-1; abundance: -; d_gene: TRBD2; CDR3aa: CASRPGGLARNEQFF; CDR3nt: TGTGCCAGCAGGCCCGGGGGACTAGCTCGTAATGAGCAGTTCTTC
v_gene: TRBV7-2; j_gene: TRBJ2-5; abundance: -; d_gene: -; CDR3aa: CASSFAGPQETQYF; CDR3nt: TGTGCCAGCAGCTTTGCAGGGCCGCAAGAGACCCAGTACTTC